Following are 29 T cell receptor beta chains from one sample sequenced in a study of identifying expanded T cells in peripheral blood. Sequenced by immunoSEQ multiplex PCR; TCRdb stores in-frame clones only, minus some. Altogether 81,000 or so clones are present, roughly 84% being singletons, with the ten largest covering about 20%. The sample taken for sequencing was blood. Source of these receptors: a person aged 18 to 75 in good health.

This sequence joins TRBV6-1 and TRBJ2-2; D is unclear. In germline, CDR1 is MNHNS, CDR2 SASEGT. Trimming removed 4 bases from V and 7 bases from J, with 28 bases in between. The CDR3 loop spans 19 amino acids. The CDR3 region is CASSGPDTPVLPLGGELFF. CDR3 coding DNA: TGTGCCAGCAGTGGCCCAGATACGCCGGTTTTACCCCTCGGCGGGGAGCTGTTTTTT.

This clone occurred once. This chain uses TRBV6-6 with TRBJ2-2; TRBD1 might be the D (6 bases). V lost 0 bases and J 2 bases, leaving 10 bases between the germline ends. The CDR3 length is 16 residues. Germline V gene sequence: CDR1 MNHNY, CDR2 SVGAGI (reference sequence). Here the CDR3 reads CASSYSRQANTGELFF. In DNA form, the CDR3 reads TGTGCCAGCAGTTACTCGAGACAGGCAAACACCGGGGAGCTGTTTTTT.

The chain joins TRBV5-6 to TRBJ2-1; the match to TRBD2 covers 9 bases. Germline-derived CDR1 and CDR2 are SGHDT and YYEEEE. The J segment lost 8 bases and the V segment lost 1 base, leaving 10 bases of the junction unmatched. The CDR3 runs to 16 residues. The CDR3 loop is CASSLLVAGASDEQFF. In DNA, the CDR3 is TGTGCCAGCAGCTTGTTGGTAGCGGGAGCTAGCGATGAGCAGTTCTTC.

The V and J genes are TRBV27 and TRBJ2-1, with 8 bases identical to TRBD2. V trimming: 1 base; J trimming: 8 bases; junction bases outside the gene matches: 7. The CDR3 contains 15 residues. Germline loops: CDR1 MNHEY, CDR2 SMNVEV (reference sequence). CDR3 protein: CASSLWTGGTDEQFF. The CDR3 DNA reads as TGTGCCAGCAGTTTATGGACGGGAGGGACGGATGAGCAGTTCTTC.

The chain carries TRBV29-1 and TRBJ2-1, with a weak D call TRBD2 (6 bases). V was clipped by 4 bases and J by 4 bases, with 8 bases between them. The length of the CDR3 is 12 residues. Germline lookup yields CDR1 SQVTM and CDR2 ANQGSEA. CDR3 nucleotides: TGCAGCGTTGTACGGGGGTACAATGAGCAGTTCTTC. This translates into CSVVRGYNEQFF.

This chain connects TRBV9 to TRBJ2-7; D is uncertain. CDR3 length: 14 residues. Germline V gene lookup returns CDR1 SGDLS and CDR2 YYNGEE. V was clipped by 3 bases and J by 0 bases, with 10 bases between them. The DNA for the CDR3 is TGTGCCAGCAGCGCCACCTCCCTCTCCTACGAGCAGTACTTC. Its protein product is CASSATSLSYEQYF.

The V and J genes are TRBV7-6 and TRBJ1-1; tentatively, D is TRBD1 (6 bases). V was pared by 5 bases and J by 1 base, with 14 bases between. There are 15 residues in the CDR3. Germline-derived CDR1 and CDR2 are SGHVS and FNYEAQ. CDR3 sequence: CASSPTGAGNTEAFF. The CDR3 coding sequence is TGTGCCAGCAGCCCGACGGGGGCAGGGAACACTGAAGCTTTCTTT. The full variable domain, completed using reference TRBV7-6 and TRBJ1-1, is GAGVSQSPRYKVTKRGQDVALRCDPISGHVSLYWYRQALGQGPEFLTYFNYEAQQDKSGLPNDRFSAERPEGSISTLTIQRTEQRDSAMYRCASSPTGAGNTEAFFGQGTRLTVV.

J is TRBJ2-1 and V is TRBV27; 11 bases match TRBD2. The V segment lost 6 bases and the J segment 6 bases; nucleotides outside the gene matches: 13. Per the germline V gene, CDR1 is MNHEY and CDR2 is SMNVEV (reference sequence). This CDR3 contains 17 residues. The CDR3 bases are TGTGCCAGCAGCCCAGGGACTAGCGGATATTCTCCCAATGAGCAGTTCTTC. Translating gives CASSPGTSGYSPNEQFF.

The chain recombines TRBV5-1 with TRBJ1-4; 7 bases align to TRBD1. The trim removed 4 bases at V and 1 base at J, leaving 4 bases unmatched. The germline CDR1 and CDR2 sequences are SGHRS and YFSETQ. This CDR3 is 15 amino acids long. CDR3 region: CASSPGQRTNEKLFF. The CDR3 DNA reads TGCGCCAGCAGCCCGGGACAGAGAACTAATGAAAAACTGTTTTTT.

The genes are TRBV4-2 and TRBJ1-2, with D perhaps TRBD1 (5 bases). Germline CDR1 reads LGHNA; CDR2 reads YNFKEQ. V dropped 0 bases and J dropped 5 bases, with 16 bases sitting between them. The CDR3 consists of 16 residues. The CDR3: CASSQEVGGGLYGYTF. Here the CDR3 DNA reads TGTGCCAGCAGCCAAGAAGTGGGGGGAGGGTTGTATGGCTACACCTTC.

The chain carries TRBV7-2 and TRBJ2-3; TRBD2 matches 10 bases. The V segment lost 5 bases and the J segment 5 bases; nucleotides outside the gene matches: 7. The CDR3 spans 15 residues. Germline loops: CDR1 SGHTA, CDR2 FQGNSA. CDR3 bases: TGTGCCAGCAGCGTCCTAGCGGGAGAGATAGATACGCAGTATTTT. Its protein product is CASSVLAGEIDTQYF.

The genes are TRBV19 and TRBJ1-5; perhaps TRBD1 as D (6 bases). This CDR3 has 14 residues. Trimming took 2 bases from V and 6 from J, leaving 11 bases between them. Germline V gives CDR1 LNHDA, CDR2 SQIVND (reference sequence). The CDR3 bases are TGTGCCAGTAGTATAAGGGGGGGCGGTCAGCCCCAGCATTTT. Translated: CASSIRGGGQPQHF.

The rearrangement joins TRBV18 to TRBJ2-7; D ambiguous. With 6 bases removed from V and 5 bases from J, the gap between germline ends came to 14 bases. CDR3 size: 13 residues. In germline, CDR1 is KGHSH, CDR2 LQKENI. The CDR3 coding sequence is TGTGCCAGCTCGCCCCTTCGAAAGGACGAGCAGTACTTC. This gives the protein CASSPLRKDEQYF.

V is TRBV10-3 and J is TRBJ1-3; no clear D. This CDR3 contains 13 residues. Per germline, CDR1 ENHRY and CDR2 SYGVKD. V gave up 0 bases and J gave up 2 bases, with 2 bases separating them. In DNA, the CDR3 is TGTGCCATCAGTGAGTCGACTGGAAACACCATATATTTT. Its protein is CAISESTGNTIYF.

The chain combines TRBV5-1 with TRBJ1-3; D might be TRBD1 (5 bases). The V gene lost 3 bases and the J gene lost 3 bases, with 13 bases spanning the gap. CDR3 length: 15 residues. Germline loops: CDR1 SGHRS, CDR2 YFSETQ. CDR3: CASSSDGGLGNTIYF. Written as DNA, the CDR3 is TGCGCCAGCAGCTCGGACGGGGGACTTGGAAACACCATATATTTT.

V usage is TRBV15 and J usage is TRBJ2-7, with TRBD1 matching 9 bases. The J segment lost 7 bases and the V segment lost 5 bases, leaving 6 bases of the junction unmatched. There are 13 residues in the CDR3. Germline-derived CDR1 and CDR2 are LNHNV and YYDKDF (reference sequence). CDR3 in DNA: TGTGCCACCAGCTACCGACAGGGGGAAGAGCAGTACTTC. It encodes CATSYRQGEEQYF.

This clone showed up just once. The junction and the germline gene differ at one end; a read error may be behind it. J is TRBJ2-7 and V is TRBV28; 8 bases agree with TRBD2. Germline V gene lookup returns CDR1 MDHEN and CDR2 SYDVKM. This CDR3 contains 12 residues. The CDR3 loop is CASSPNHGGRLF. CDR3 DNA sequence: TGTGCCAGCAGTCCCAATCACGGCGGGAGGTTGTTC.

The V gene is TRBV6-5, the J gene TRBJ2-1, with 10 positions matching TRBD1. From germline, CDR1 is MNHEY and CDR2 SVGAGI. The CDR3 is made up of 16 amino acids. V was pared by 0 bases and J by 8 bases, with 7 bases of the junction left unmatched. The CDR3, as DNA: TGTGCCAGCAGTTACTCTGCCTGGGACAGGGGAGATGAGCAGTTCTTC. Its protein is CASSYSAWDRGDEQFF.

The gene calls are TRBV19 and TRBJ2-7, with TRBD2 identical over 12 bases. Germline V gene data show CDR1 as LNHDA and CDR2 as SQIVND (reference sequence). The CDR3 loop spans 15 amino acids. The junction had 1 base not matched to a gene; V was cut back by 1 base and J by 3 bases. CDR3 residues: CASSIGTSGNYEQYF. The CDR3 coding sequence is TGTGCCAGTAGTATAGGGACTAGCGGGAACTACGAGCAGTACTTC.

The rearrangement links TRBV28 to TRBJ1-1; possibly TRBD1 for D (5 bases). CDR1 is MDHEN and CDR2 is SYDVKM in the germline V gene. The V gene lost 3 bases and the J gene lost 5 bases, with 13 bases spanning the gap. The CDR3 sequence is 14 residues long. The CDR3 sequence is CASSFWDEGTEAFF. In nucleotides, the CDR3 is TGTGCCAGCAGTTTTTGGGACGAGGGAACTGAAGCTTTCTTT.

This chain uses TRBV6-5 with TRBJ2-1; 7 nucleotides agree with TRBD1. V was clipped by 8 bases and J by 0 bases; unmatched bases: 7. Germline V gene lookup returns CDR1 MNHEY and CDR2 SVGAGI. The CDR3 consists of 15 residues. This chain's CDR3 is CASRGQESSYNEQFF. The CDR3 nucleotides read TGTGCCAGCCGAGGACAGGAAAGCTCCTACAATGAGCAGTTCTTC.

The V gene is TRBV7-8, the J gene TRBJ2-2; 7 bases align to TRBD1. With V trimmed by 6 bases and J by 1 base, 5 bases remained unmatched. The CDR3 loop spans 15 amino acids. Germline V gene lookup returns CDR1 SGHVS and CDR2 FQNEAQ. The CDR3 DNA follows: TGTGCCAGCAGTTGGGGGACAGAGAACACCGGGGAGCTGTTTTTT. Protein: CASSWGTENTGELFF.

The chain links TRBV10-3 to TRBJ2-7, with 10 bases fitting TRBD1. Germline V CDR1 and CDR2: ENHRY, SYGVKD. After removal of 11 bases from V and 0 bases from J, the junction contained 10 bases not matched to a gene. The CDR3 is 15 amino acids. The CDR3 loop reads CAHERDRGSSYEQYF. The CDR3 coding sequence is TGTGCCCACGAACGGGACAGGGGAAGCTCCTACGAGCAGTACTTC.

The chain has TRBV21-1 and TRBJ1-1. TRBV21-1 is a documented pseudogene. This CDR3 has 13 amino acids. CDR3 in DNA: TGTGCCAGCAGCAACAAAGCGCGCCATGAAGCTTTCTTT. Protein: CASSNKARHEAFF.

The chain recombines TRBV28 with TRBJ2-3, with 10 nucleotides matching TRBD2. The germline CDR1 and CDR2 sequences are MDHEN and SYDVKM. The CDR3 is 17 residues long. Trimming at V came to 3 bases and at J to 5 bases, leaving 11 bases not matched to a gene. CDR3 loop: CASSLPLLAGSVDTQYF. The CDR3 coding sequence is TGTGCCAGCAGTTTGCCGCTACTAGCGGGAAGTGTAGATACGCAGTATTTT.

The rearrangement joins TRBV28 to TRBJ2-7; D call uncertain. Trimming took 2 bases from V and 2 from J, leaving 4 bases between them. Germline CDR1 is MDHEN and CDR2 is SYDVKM. This CDR3 is built from 12 residues. CDR3 loop: CASSLTAYEQYF. The CDR3 DNA is TGTGCCAGCAGTTTAACCGCCTACGAGCAGTACTTC.

CDR3 residues: CAWSPKEGTGPDEQYF. In DNA form, the CDR3 reads TGTGCCTGGAGCCCTAAGGAAGGGACGGGGCCTGACGAGCAGTACTTC. The chain joins TRBV30 to TRBJ2-7; the D gene could be TRBD1 or TRBD2 (5 bases each). The CDR3 loop spans 16 amino acids. Germline-derived CDR1 and CDR2 are GTSNPN and SVGIG (reference sequence). Trimming stripped 3 bases from V and 5 bases from J, with 23 bases between.

V usage is TRBV28 and J usage is TRBJ1-1; 9 bases map to TRBD1. Trimming at V came to 5 bases and at J to 4 bases, leaving 8 bases not matched to a gene. The CDR3 sequence is 15 residues long. Germline V lookup: CDR1 MDHEN, CDR2 SYDVKM. CDR3 coding DNA: TGTGCCAGCAGTGTTAACTCGGACAGGGGCACTGAAGCTTTCTTT. Translation: CASSVNSDRGTEAFF.

The chain joins TRBV25-1 to TRBJ1-1; 8 nucleotides agree with TRBD1. The CDR3 totals 13 residues. CDR1 is MGHDK and CDR2 is SYGVNS in the germline V gene. V shed 8 bases, J shed 4 bases, and the junction held 6 bases outside the gene matches. CDR3 nucleotide sequence: TGTGCCAGCCTACAGGGGGAGGTCACTGAAGCTTTCTTT. It translates to CASLQGEVTEAFF.